This T cell receptor beta chain was retrieved from a study of blood T cell repertoires in COVID-19. Study summary: PBMCs, B-cell-depleted T cells, or T cells were the source of the cDNA or gDNA that made up the material.

Original processing methods: Estimation of nucleated cell counts was performed using reference gene primer amplification. Data came from immunoSEQ multiplex PCR; TCRdb stores just in-frame clones and leaves some out. V and J calls plus clone size are reproduced from that table; the DNA served to infer D and trimming. The sample records about 120,000 clones, about nine tenths being singletons. This clonotype was obtained from a man between 35 and 55 years old with acute or convalescent COVID-19. Sequenced input: peripheral blood.

CDR3 DNA sequence: TGTGCCAGCAGCACCCCGACTAGTTTGGGGACAGATACGCAGTATTTT. Residues: CASSTPTSLGTDTQYF. The rearrangement joins TRBV5-4 to TRBJ2-3, with D possibly TRBD2 on 6 matching bases. Germline values: CDR1 SGHNT, CDR2 YYREEE (reference sequence). The CDR3 runs 16 residues. Trimming took off 4 bases at V and 3 bases at J, with 18 bases between the two ends.